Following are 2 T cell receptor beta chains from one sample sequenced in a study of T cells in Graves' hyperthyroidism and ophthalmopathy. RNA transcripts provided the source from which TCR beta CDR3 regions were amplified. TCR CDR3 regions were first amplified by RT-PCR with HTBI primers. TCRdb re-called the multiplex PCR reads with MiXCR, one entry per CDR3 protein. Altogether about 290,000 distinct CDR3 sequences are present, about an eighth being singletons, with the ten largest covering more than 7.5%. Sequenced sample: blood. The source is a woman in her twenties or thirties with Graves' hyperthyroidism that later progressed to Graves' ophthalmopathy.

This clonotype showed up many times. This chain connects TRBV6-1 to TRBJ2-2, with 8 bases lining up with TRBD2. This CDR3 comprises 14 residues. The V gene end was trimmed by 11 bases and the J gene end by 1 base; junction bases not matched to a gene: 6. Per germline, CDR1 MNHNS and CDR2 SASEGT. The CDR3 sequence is CAVASGLNTGELFF. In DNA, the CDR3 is TGTGCCGTCGCTAGCGGGCTGAACACCGGGGAGCTGTTTTTT.

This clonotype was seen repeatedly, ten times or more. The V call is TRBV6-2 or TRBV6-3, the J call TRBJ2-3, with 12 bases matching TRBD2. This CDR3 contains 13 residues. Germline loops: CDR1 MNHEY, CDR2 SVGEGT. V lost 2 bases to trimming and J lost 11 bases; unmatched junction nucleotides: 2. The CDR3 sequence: CASSYRGLAGQYF. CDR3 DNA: TGTGCCAGCAGTTACCGGGGACTAGCGGGGCAGTATTTT.